This TCR beta chain was sequenced for a study of blood T cells in healthy people across ages. The second PCR ran about 6 to 11 cycles with a sample-barcoded 5' primer and J-beta primers. From the 5' RACE reads, TCRdb called clonotypes with MiXCR, one entry per CDR3 protein. The table records around 1,800,000 distinct CDR3 sequences, roughly 43% of them present only once. Points from the study as a whole: Aged donors had fewer naive CD4+ cells and lower diversity than long-lived donors.

Comment on this clonotype: No antigen is known for it.

Caucasian individuals from Russia who were healthy and aged roughly 6 to 95 acted as donors. The authors isolated at least 6 million PBMCs per sample. The V end was cut by 8 bases, the J end by 4 bases, with 17 bases between. Germline-derived CDR1 and CDR2 are SQVTM and ANQGSEA. The CDR3 loop spans 13 amino acids. Sequenced input: blood. The clonotype originates from a human donor in good health. V is TRBV29-1 and J is TRBJ1-2, with a tentative D call TRBD1 (6 bases). In nucleotides, the CDR3 is TGCAGCACGAGAACAGGGAGGAGCTATGGCTACACCTTC. Translating gives CSTRTGRSYGYTF.